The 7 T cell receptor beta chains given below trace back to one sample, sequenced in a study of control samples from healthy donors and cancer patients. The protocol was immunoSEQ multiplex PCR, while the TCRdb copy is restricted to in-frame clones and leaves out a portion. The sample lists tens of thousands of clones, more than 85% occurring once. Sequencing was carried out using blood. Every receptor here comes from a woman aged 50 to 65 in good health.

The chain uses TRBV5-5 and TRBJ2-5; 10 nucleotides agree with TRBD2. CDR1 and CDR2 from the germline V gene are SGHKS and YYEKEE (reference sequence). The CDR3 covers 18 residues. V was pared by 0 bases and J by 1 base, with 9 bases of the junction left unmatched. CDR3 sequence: CASSLGMGLATVQETQYF. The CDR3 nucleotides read TGTGCCAGCAGCTTGGGCATGGGACTAGCGACTGTCCAAGAGACCCAGTACTTC.

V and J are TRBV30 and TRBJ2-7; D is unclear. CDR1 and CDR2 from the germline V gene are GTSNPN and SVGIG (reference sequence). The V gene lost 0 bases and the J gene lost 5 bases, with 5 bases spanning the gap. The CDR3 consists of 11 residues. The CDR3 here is CAWSVSHEQYF. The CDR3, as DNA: TGTGCCTGGAGTGTAAGCCACGAGCAGTACTTC.

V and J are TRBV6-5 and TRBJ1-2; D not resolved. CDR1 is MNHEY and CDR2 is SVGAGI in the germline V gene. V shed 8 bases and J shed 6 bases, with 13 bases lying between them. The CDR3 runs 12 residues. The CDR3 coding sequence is TGTGCCAGCGATCCGACGGGAGATGGCTACACCTTC. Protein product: CASDPTGDGYTF.

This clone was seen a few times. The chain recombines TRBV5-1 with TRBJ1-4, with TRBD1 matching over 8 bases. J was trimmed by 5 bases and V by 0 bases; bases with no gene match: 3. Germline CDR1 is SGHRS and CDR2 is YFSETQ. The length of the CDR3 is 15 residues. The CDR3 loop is CASSLGTGLNEKLFF. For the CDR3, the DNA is TGCGCCAGCAGCTTGGGGACAGGGTTGAATGAAAAACTGTTTTTT.

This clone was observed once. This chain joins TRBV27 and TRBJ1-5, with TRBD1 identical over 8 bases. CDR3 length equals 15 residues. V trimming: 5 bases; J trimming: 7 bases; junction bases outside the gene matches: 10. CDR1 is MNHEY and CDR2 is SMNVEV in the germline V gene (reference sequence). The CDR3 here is CASSRRGPGVQPQHF. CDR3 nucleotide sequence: TGTGCCAGCAGTCGCAGGGGGCCCGGCGTCCAGCCCCAGCATTTT.

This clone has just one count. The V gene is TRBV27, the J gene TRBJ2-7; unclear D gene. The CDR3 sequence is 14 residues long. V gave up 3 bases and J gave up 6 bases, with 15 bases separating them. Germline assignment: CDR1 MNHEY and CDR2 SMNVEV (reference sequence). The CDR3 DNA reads TGTGCCAGCAGTTTTGTATACCCCTCCCGCGAGCAGTACTTC. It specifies CASSFVYPSREQYF.

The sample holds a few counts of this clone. This chain's CDR3 is CASSMPGVSNQPQHF. DNA for the CDR3: TGTGCCAGTAGTATGCCGGGAGTGAGCAATCAGCCCCAGCATTTT. The V gene is TRBV19, the J gene TRBJ1-5; D remains unclear. Germline V lookup: CDR1 LNHDA, CDR2 SQIVND (reference sequence). Between the trimmed V and J ends, which lost 3 bases and 1 base, there was a span of 10 bases. The CDR3 sequence is 15 residues long.